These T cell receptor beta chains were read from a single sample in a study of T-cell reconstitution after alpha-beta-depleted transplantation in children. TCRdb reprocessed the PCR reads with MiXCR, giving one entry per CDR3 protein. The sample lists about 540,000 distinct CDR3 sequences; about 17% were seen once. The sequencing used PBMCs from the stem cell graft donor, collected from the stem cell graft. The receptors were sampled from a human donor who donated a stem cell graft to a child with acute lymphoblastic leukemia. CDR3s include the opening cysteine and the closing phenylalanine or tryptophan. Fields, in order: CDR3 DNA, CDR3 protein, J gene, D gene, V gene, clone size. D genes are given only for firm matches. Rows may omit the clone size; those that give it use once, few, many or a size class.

CDR3nt: TGTGCCAGCAGTGTAAACCCTCGGTCGGGGATGGGGAACACTGAAGCTTTCTTT; CDR3aa: CASSVNPRSGMGNTEAFF; j_gene: TRBJ1-1; d_gene: -; v_gene: TRBV2; abundance: few
CDR3nt: TGTGCCAGCAGCCGGCTCTGGGACGAGAATTTCATCGATACGCAGTATTTT; CDR3aa: CASSRLWDENFIDTQYF; j_gene: TRBJ2-3; d_gene: -; v_gene: TRBV5-5; abundance: -
CDR3nt: TGTGCCAGCAGTTACGGACCCAAAGAGGTTTACCGCTACGAGCAGTACTTC; CDR3aa: CASSYGPKEVYRYEQYF; j_gene: TRBJ2-7; d_gene: -; v_gene: TRBV6-2/TRBV6-3; abundance: -
CDR3nt: TGTGCCAGCAGCAGACAGGGATCGGGTAATCAGCCCCAGCATTTT; CDR3aa: CASSRQGSGNQPQHF; j_gene: TRBJ1-5; d_gene: TRBD1; v_gene: TRBV12-3/TRBV12-4; abundance: -
CDR3nt: TGTGCCAGCAGCCAACAGGGAGGCGAGCAGTACTTC; CDR3aa: CASSQQGGEQYF; j_gene: TRBJ2-7; d_gene: -; v_gene: TRBV7-3; abundance: -
CDR3nt: TGTGCCAGCAGTCTAGGGTGGGGGGTAAATCAAGAGACCCAGTACTTC; CDR3aa: CASSLGWGVNQETQYF; j_gene: TRBJ2-5; d_gene: -; v_gene: TRBV6-1; abundance: few
CDR3nt: TGCAGCGTTGAAGCACAGAATCCCGGTACTTACTATGGCTACACCTTC; CDR3aa: CSVEAQNPGTYYGYTF; j_gene: TRBJ1-2; d_gene: -; v_gene: TRBV29-1; abundance: -
CDR3nt: TGTGCCAGCAATTCCGGTCCGGGCACTCAGCCCCAGCATTTT; CDR3aa: CASNSGPGTQPQHF; j_gene: TRBJ1-5; d_gene: -; v_gene: TRBV7-9; abundance: -
CDR3nt: TGTGCCAGCAGCCCTAGCGGGAGGGCCCGGGACTACGAGCAGTACTTC; CDR3aa: CASSPSGRARDYEQYF; j_gene: TRBJ2-7; d_gene: TRBD2; v_gene: TRBV7-9; abundance: few
CDR3nt: TGCAGTGCCCTGAACTATGAAGCTTTCTTT; CDR3aa: CSALNYEAFF; j_gene: TRBJ1-1; d_gene: -; v_gene: TRBV20-1; abundance: few
CDR3nt: TGTGCCAGTAAGTCGGGCAGTATGAACACTGAAGCTTTCTTT; CDR3aa: CASKSGSMNTEAFF; j_gene: TRBJ1-1; d_gene: -; v_gene: TRBV19; abundance: -
CDR3nt: TGCAGTGCTAGAGATCCCGGGGCAGGGTACGGGAATCAGCCCCAGCATTTT; CDR3aa: CSARDPGAGYGNQPQHF; j_gene: TRBJ1-5; d_gene: -; v_gene: TRBV20-1; abundance: few
CDR3nt: TGTGCCAGCAGTTACTCGCGAGCCAAAAACATTCAGTACTTC; CDR3aa: CASSYSRAKNIQYF; j_gene: TRBJ2-4; d_gene: -; v_gene: TRBV6-5; abundance: -
CDR3nt: TGTGCCAGCATCTCCTCCGGAGGTCAGCCCCAGCATTTT; CDR3aa: CASISSGGQPQHF; j_gene: TRBJ1-5; d_gene: -; v_gene: TRBV6-6; abundance: -
CDR3nt: TGTGCCAGCTCTACCCTGGGGCAGGGTGACTATGGCTACACCTTC; CDR3aa: CASSTLGQGDYGYTF; j_gene: TRBJ1-2; d_gene: -; v_gene: TRBV28; abundance: -
CDR3nt: TGTGCCTCCCGGGGACGAAACTCCTACGAGCAGTACTTC; CDR3aa: CASRGRNSYEQYF; j_gene: TRBJ2-7; d_gene: -; v_gene: TRBV27; abundance: -
CDR3nt: TGTGCCAGCAGTTGGAGGGACATCACCGGGGAGCTGTTTTTT; CDR3aa: CASSWRDITGELFF; j_gene: TRBJ2-2; d_gene: -; v_gene: TRBV2; abundance: few
CDR3nt: TGTGCCACCAGTGATTCTACAGGGGGCGGCTACGAGCAGTACTTC; CDR3aa: CATSDSTGGGYEQYF; j_gene: TRBJ2-7; d_gene: TRBD1; v_gene: TRBV24-1; abundance: few
CDR3nt: TGTGCCAGCAGCTTAGGCGGAGGGCTTGCCTACGAGCAGTACTTC; CDR3aa: CASSLGGGLAYEQYF; j_gene: TRBJ2-7; d_gene: -; v_gene: TRBV5-6; abundance: -
CDR3nt: TGCAGTGCTAGAGATCTCGGACTAGCGGTTTACAATGAGCAGTTCTTC; CDR3aa: CSARDLGLAVYNEQFF; j_gene: TRBJ2-1; d_gene: TRBD2; v_gene: TRBV20-1; abundance: -